What follows are 10 T cell receptor beta chains derived from one specimen sequenced in a study of blood T cells in healthy people across ages. PCR was performed a second time for about 6 to 11 cycles using a sample-barcoded 5' primer and a J-beta primer mix. MiXCR, run by TCRdb on the 5' RACE reads, gives a single entry per CDR3 protein. The sample includes a few hundred thousand distinct CDR3 sequences, over 45% of them seen just once. Sequencing was carried out using blood. These receptors originate from a man in his sixties in good health.

This clonotype was found a few times. The chain links TRBV24-1 to TRBJ1-1, with 8 bases matching TRBD1. V shed 2 bases, J shed 11 bases, and the junction held 3 bases outside the gene matches. In germline, CDR1 is KGHDR, CDR2 SFDVKD. CDR3 size: 12 residues. CDR3 sequence reads: CATSDSTGEAFF. CDR3 DNA sequence: TGTGCCACCAGTGATTCGACAGGGGAGGCTTTCTTT.

This clonotype was detected only a few times. The rearrangement uses TRBV6-2 or TRBV6-3 and TRBJ2-4, with 10 bases fitting TRBD2. From germline, CDR1 is MNHEY and CDR2 SVGEGT. V shed 0 bases, J shed 7 bases, and the junction held 12 bases outside the gene matches. This CDR3 comprises 18 residues. The CDR3 region is CASSYSQSGRAVGNIQYF. The CDR3 DNA sequence: TGTGCCAGCAGTTACTCGCAGAGCGGGAGGGCCGTTGGGAACATTCAGTACTTC.

In its sample, this clonotype was seen a few times. The V gene is TRBV4-3, the J gene TRBJ2-4; 7 bases agree with TRBD1. The J call may be mistaken, given a closer DNA end match to TRBJ2-7. This CDR3 has 13 residues. Germline lookup yields CDR1 LGHNA and CDR2 YSLEER. DNA of the CDR3: TGCGCCAGCAGCCGCAACAGGGGCTACGAGCAGTACTTC. It yields the protein CASSRNRGYEQYF.

The rearrangement links TRBV6-5 to TRBJ2-5, with TRBD2 matching over 16 bases. Trimming at V came to 2 bases and at J to 1 base, leaving 4 bases not matched to a gene. This CDR3 comprises 18 residues. The germline gives CDR1 MNHEY, CDR2 SVGAGI. CDR3 sequence: CASSYGTSGGGFQETQYF. In nucleotides, the CDR3 is TGTGCCAGCAGTTACGGGACTAGCGGGGGGGGGTTCCAAGAGACCCAGTACTTC.

J is TRBJ1-4 and V is TRBV30; tentatively, D is TRBD1 (6 bases). This CDR3 is built from 15 residues. The germline V gene has CDR1 GTSNPN and CDR2 SVGIG (reference sequence). V shed 4 bases and J shed 7 bases, with 19 bases lying between them. The CDR3 bases are TGTGCCTGGACACAGGGCGGGTCATCGCGTGAAAAACTGTTTTTT. Amino acids: CAWTQGGSSREKLFF.

This clonotype was counted a few times. The chain carries TRBV12-3 or TRBV12-4 and TRBJ1-5; unclear D gene. Trimming stripped 5 bases from V and 3 bases from J, with 8 bases between. The CDR3 runs to 13 residues. The CDR3 region has the DNA TGTGCCAGCAGTGTAACCGCCAATCAGCCCCAGCATTTT. Residues: CASSVTANQPQHF.

This clonotype was counted a few times. The V and J genes are TRBV29-1 and TRBJ2-7; 8 bases line up with TRBD2. With 7 bases clipped from V and 6 bases from J, the junction kept 11 bases outside the gene matches. CDR1 and CDR2 from the germline V gene are SQVTM and ANQGSEA. The CDR3 consists of 13 residues. Here the CDR3 DNA reads TGCAGCGCACTAGTCCCGGGACTAGGCGAGCAGTACTTC. This sequence encodes CSALVPGLGEQYF.

The V and J genes are TRBV29-1 and TRBJ2-1; no firm D call. Germline CDR1 and CDR2: SQVTM and ANQGSEA. V lost 7 bases to trimming and J lost 2 bases, with 12 bases between them. The CDR3 has 13 residues. The DNA for the CDR3 is TGCAGCGCCCGTCACGACACCTACAATGAGCAGTTCTTC. It yields the protein CSARHDTYNEQFF.

The chain has TRBV28 and TRBJ2-7; D tentatively fits TRBD1 or TRBD2 (5 bases each). Trimming took 2 bases from V and 4 from J, leaving 30 bases between them. CDR1 is MDHEN and CDR2 is SYDVKM in the germline V gene. CDR3 length equals 20 residues. The CDR3 loop is CASSLRPPLTAEGSGYEQYF. The CDR3 DNA reads TGTGCCAGCAGTTTACGCCCTCCCCTCACAGCCGAGGGGTCGGGGTACGAGCAGTACTTC.

This clonotype appeared a single time. The V call is TRBV29-1, the J call TRBJ2-5, with 10 bases lining up with TRBD1. The CDR3 has 13 residues. The V gene end was trimmed by 4 bases and the J gene end by 1 base; junction bases not matched to a gene: 0. The V gene's germline CDR1 is SQVTM and CDR2 ANQGSEA. In DNA form, the CDR3 reads TGCAGCGTTGGGACAGGGGGCCAAGAGACCCAGTACTTC. Encoded protein: CSVGTGGQETQYF.